This T cell receptor beta chain is drawn from a study of vaccination effects on CD4 cells after COVID-19. Regarding the study as a whole: Convalescent patients were scarce in the study, and it lacked early post-infection timepoints.

This clone has a handful of counts. What it recognizes is unknown. Germline assignment: CDR1 KGHDR and CDR2 SFDVKD. CDR3 length: 12 residues. The ends lost 3 bases at V and 7 bases at J; junction bases unmatched: 1. Before sequencing, viral peptide pools were used by the ViraFEST assay to expand antigen-specific CD4+ T cells. Cells that had been cultured for roughly ten days were the source of isolated CD4+ T cells. The person had a PCR-confirmed SARS-CoV-2 infection during March to December 2020. PBMC cultures contained around 2 million cells per well, 8.5 to 10 IU/ml IL-2 and 10 ug/ml peptides. An HIV-1 Nef peptide pool was employed for negative control culture. Profiled with immunoSEQ multiplex PCR; TCRdb holds only in-frame clones, not every one. The sample holds roughly 73,000 clones, roughly 73% seen once.

V is TRBV24-1 and J is TRBJ1-1; 7 nucleotides align to TRBD1. This specimen consisted of CD4+ T cells from PBMCs cultured with HIV peptides, obtained before COVID-19 vaccination. Subset indicated: HIV-1 Nef peptide pool negative control/reference culture. The receptor was derived from a human donor who had a prior SARS-CoV-2 infection. The CDR3 bases are TGTGCCACCAGTGATGGGGACAGTGAAGCTTTCTTT. As protein: CATSDGDSEAFF.